This T cell receptor (beta chain) was retrieved from a study of blood T cells in healthy people across ages (dated by TCRdb to between 2015 and 2017). Study-level background: In model experiments, template switching captured roughly one uniquely barcoded TCR beta cDNA molecule for every two T cells. Two additional independent replicas of 1 million unique cDNA reads from the same blood draw were analyzed for two donors (one aged 18 to 29 and one aged 80 or older). Four age groups were formed from the donors: young (average around 15 years), middle-aged (around 41), aged (roughly 59) and long-lived (approximately 78). Using deep sequencing normalized with unique cDNA molecular identifiers, the study measured how TCR beta repertoire diversity changes with age. To avoid experimental bias, donors of different ages were distributed randomly across sequencing lanes.

The protocol used for the library was 5' RACE. The instrument given in TCRdb is Illumina HiSeq 2500. The second PCR ran for about 7 to 11 cycles and used a J-beta primer mix along with a sample-barcoded 5' primer. A template-switch 5' adaptor carrying 12 random nucleotides introduced a unique molecular identifier onto each TCR beta cDNA molecule. Each sample yielded at least 3 million CDR3-containing paired-end reads. First-strand cDNA was synthesized from all RNA with the Mint cDNA synthesis kit, primed by a TRBC-specific oligonucleotide. All cDNA was treated with uracil-DNA glycosylase and then went through a first 18-cycle PCR with the universal primers M1SS and BC2_uni_R. Under the source paper's analysis protocol: Normalization of each sample was performed by random selection of 1 million high-quality reads, each carrying a distinct molecular identifier. Instead of being binned into consensus sequences, reads that shared molecular identifiers were thrown out. MiTCR, with a Q25 quality threshold and the strictest error-elimination algorithm, was used for CDR3 identification, clonotype clustering and error correction. A nonparametric unseen species model using Euler transformation provided a lower-bound estimate of total TCR beta diversity. The public sequencing data were trimmed at Q25 with fastp and processed into clonotypes with MiXCR by TCRdb, which kept only in-frame beta chains. Each CDR3 protein gets just one entry, which takes the most common genes and DNA from the rows behind it. The V and J calls shown here were made by TCRdb, not taken from the authors' results. In this sample the table shows 650,000 to 1,000,000 distinct CDR3 sequences, roughly 34% of which occur a single time. The ten largest clones add up to under 15% of the sample.

Donors were around 37 systemically healthy Caucasian individuals from Russia aged roughly 6 to 95 years. Each donor gave ten milliliters of peripheral blood, collected into EDTA-treated Vacutainer tubes. Ficoll-Paque density-gradient centrifugation was used to isolate PBMCs, with at least 6.5 million per sample. Trizol reagent was used to extract total RNA from the PBMCs, yielding at least 5 micrograms per sample. The percentages of naive CD45RAhigh/CD27high T cells were determined by flow cytometry on a PBMC aliquot from every donor. Trimmed from V: 6 bases; trimmed from J: 3 bases; junction bases lacking a gene match: 7. Measured from the cysteine to the phenylalanine, the CDR3 is 14 residues long. The read is trimmed to its CDR3 DNA, 42 bases read in frame from base 1. The germline V gene (reference sequence) gives CDR1 as DFQATT and CDR2 as SNEGSKA. What the work shows at the level of the full study, not this receptor alone: Donor CMV infection status was unknown, potentially confounding age-related changes in expanded clonotypes. Estimates of total diversity from one million sequenced T cells were regarded as lower bounds and underestimates. As age increased, observed TCR beta diversity per million T cells dropped in a roughly linear way, and a significant reduction was already evident by age 40. Bulk unsorted PBMC profiling prevented conclusive comparison of naive and antigen-experienced compartments. The long-lived group showed more naive CD4+ T cells, fewer expanded clones and increased TCR diversity than the aged group, suggesting age selection. The percentage of naive T cells measured by flow cytometry correlated strongly with observed TCR beta diversity.

Concerning this clonotype itself: The target of this receptor is not known. No qualities accompany the bases; no much larger clone lies one base away.

The clonotype comes from a man aged 18 to 29 in good health. The sequencing input was blood. The sequence is built from TRBV20-1 and TRBJ2-3, and 9 junction bases match TRBD1. The nucleotides are TGCAGTGCCCCGGGACAGGGAGTAACAGATACGCAGTATTTT. Its translation reads: CSAPGQGVTDTQYF.